This T cell receptor beta chain was documented in a study of blood T cell repertoires in COVID-19 (TCRdb year 2020). Context from the whole study: Collaborator samples came from the United States, Italy and Spain and covered acute and convalescent phases of COVID-19. The material from the prospective study consisted of cDNA or gDNA derived from T cells, B-cell-depleted T cells, or PBMCs. A de-identified subject ID, COVID-19 status, age in years and sex were almost always included in the sample metadata. Deeply sampled blood TCRbeta repertoires from subjects exposed to, actively infected with, or recovered from COVID-19 were included in the dataset. HLA class I and class II types, where available, came from metadata supplied by the sample provider rather than from assay-based typing. The samples were drawn from the first 160 participants of the ongoing ImmuneRACE study and from 1,254 subjects provided by 6 global collaborators. A freely available public database, intended as a resource for researchers studying the immune response to SARS-CoV-2, is where the repertoires were released.

This clone was detected a few times. The antigen it recognizes is unknown. No base qualities exist here, and no much larger clone lies one base off it. Ends trimmed: V by 10 bases, J by 3 bases; bases unmatched to a gene: 13. In the germline V gene, CDR1 corresponds to MDHEN and CDR2 to SYDVKM. The CDR3 has 15 amino acids, counting the end cysteine and phenylalanine. The entry retains the CDR3 DNA only, 45 bases that are in frame from base 1. Beyond this particular receptor, the publication reports: The quantity of clinical and demographic metadata differed by source and by participant and was supplied without curation.

Participants in the prospective study were aged about 18 to 90 years, lived in 20 to 30 United States geographic areas, and enrolled through a virtual design. To assign participants to cohorts, the prospective study relied on clinical history that participants themselves reported in a screening survey and a study questionnaire. ImmuneRACE Cohort 3 recovered participants were defined by two consecutive negative NP/OP PCR tests, healthcare professional clearance, or symptom resolution. In the prospective study, whole blood, serum and a nasopharyngeal or oropharyngeal swab were collected from each participant by mobile phlebotomists. Participants in the prospective study had the option to provide additional blood draws and questionnaires over a roughly 2-month period. Before DNA extraction, prospective study blood samples were shipped either frozen or at room temperature. The immunoSEQ Assay, a bias-controlled multiplex PCR, was used to amplify TCRbeta CDR3 regions from genomic DNA. In the authors' own workflow: Nucleated cell counts per sample were estimated from amplification of reference gene primers within the assay. Sequence reads were collapsed and filtered to measure the absolute abundance of every unique TCRbeta CDR3 rearrangement. Productive Simpson clonality was computed per sample as the square root of Simpson's diversity index over productive rearrangements. This immuneACCESS table, as held by TCRdb, lists in-frame sequences with V and J called but not all clones. Of the missing ones, under half trace to an unresolved V gene in checked studies; the others have no known cause. D and trimming come from the DNA, and the V and J calls and clone size come from that table. For this sample there are 400,000 or so clones; 80% to 90% appear just once. Roughly 1.1% of the sample is in the top ten clones.

This TCR derives from a man aged 25 to 45 who had recovered from COVID-19. The specimen was PBMCs or T cells enriched from blood (not recorded which). Here the chain combines TRBV28 and TRBJ2-7; 9 bases in the middle match TRBD1. The CDR3 protein: CATNPTGQGHYEQYF. In nucleotides, the sequence is TGTGCCACCAACCCAACGGGACAGGGCCACTACGAGCAGTACTTC.